The sequence of this TCR beta chain was determined in a study of T cell responses to AZD1222 COVID-19 vaccine. Clones were read by immunoSEQ multiplex PCR, and TCRdb kept only the in-frame ones, dropping some. This sample carries 70,000 to 75,000 clones, around three quarters of them seen once, and the ten largest clones take about 51%. Deletions cut 0 bases from V and 4 bases from J, with 7 bases between. The germline gives CDR1 SGDLS, CDR2 YYNGEE. The CDR3 covers 14 residues. Analysis merged second doses at about 4 or about 12 weeks. Study-level results: Spike-specific TCR breadth and depth were elevated following two AZD1222 doses. Possibly, clonal diversity was underestimated; donors were largely white British and included more females. Repertoire sampling happened only post peak T cell response.

As to this clone: Its specificity is unknown. The sample holds other DNA sequences that translate to the same CDR3.

The sequenced sample was peripheral blood, obtained 28 days after the second AZD1222 dose. The TCR originated in an adult who received the AZD1222 COVID-19 vaccine. The rearrangement joins TRBV9 to TRBJ2-2; D remains unclear. The CDR3 spells CASSVVSGTGELFF. The CDR3 nucleotides are TGTGCCAGCAGCGTAGTATCGGGCACCGGGGAGCTGTTTTTT.